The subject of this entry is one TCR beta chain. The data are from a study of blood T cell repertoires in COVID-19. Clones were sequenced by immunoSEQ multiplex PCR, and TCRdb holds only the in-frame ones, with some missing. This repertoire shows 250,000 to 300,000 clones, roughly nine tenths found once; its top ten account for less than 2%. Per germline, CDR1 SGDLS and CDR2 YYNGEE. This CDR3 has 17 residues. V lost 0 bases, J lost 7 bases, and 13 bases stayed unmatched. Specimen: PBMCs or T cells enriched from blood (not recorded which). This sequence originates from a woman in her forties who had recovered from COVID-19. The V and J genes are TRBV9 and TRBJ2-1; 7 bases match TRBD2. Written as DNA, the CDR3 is TGTGCCAGCAGCGTAGGTCCTGTGGGCAGCGGGGTAAATGAGCAGTTCTTC. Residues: CASSVGPVGSGVNEQFF.